This record covers a single TCR beta chain. These data are taken from a study of blood T cell repertoires in COVID-19. About the study: Samples of COVID-19 (acute and convalescent) were obtained from the United States, Italy and Spain.

V was cut by 2 bases and J by 4 bases, with 15 bases left in between. The CDR3 is made up of 15 amino acids. Germline loops: CDR1 MNHEY, CDR2 SVGEGT. Original analysis: Estimates of nucleated cell counts were drawn from the amplification of reference gene primers. Profiling relied on immunoSEQ multiplex PCR, and the TCRdb table lists in-frame clones only, not all of them. The V and J calls and clone size were taken over from that table, and D and trimming were inferred from the DNA. The data contain about 280,000 clones, 70% to 90% of them seen just once; the ten biggest clones take up approximately 1%. Recovery among Cohort 3 donors was established by two negative PCRs, clearance, or symptom resolution.

Material: PBMCs or T cells enriched from blood (not recorded which). The clonotype was recovered from a woman in her twenties or thirties who had recovered from COVID-19. The chain uses TRBV6-2 or TRBV6-3 and TRBJ2-7; D perhaps matches TRBD1 (6 bases). DNA for the CDR3: TGTGCCAGCAGTTACCCCGAGACAGGTTTATACGAGCAGTACTTC. Translated: CASSYPETGLYEQYF.